The 14 T cell receptor beta chains below were found in one sample sequenced in a study of shared clonotypes between healthy human individuals. Sequencing was performed with immunoSEQ multiplex PCR; in TCRdb, only in-frame clones are kept and a portion is missing. The repertoire holds 2 million to 2.5 million clones, with less than 95% as singletons. The source material was naive CD4+ T cells from PBMCs. This sample's subset: CD45RA+ positively selected. These receptors all stem from a young man in good health. Some clones in this sample may be carry-over from other donors' samples.

V gene TRBV19 combines with J gene TRBJ2-5; 9 bases fit TRBD1. Germline values: CDR1 LNHDA, CDR2 SQIVND (reference sequence). The CDR3 length is 13 residues. The junction had 2 bases not matched to a gene; V was cut back by 8 bases and J by 1 base. CDR3 loop: CASGTGPQETQYF. CDR3 coding DNA: TGTGCCAGTGGGACAGGGCCCCAAGAGACCCAGTACTTC.

The chain combines TRBV5-8 with TRBJ1-5; weak D call: TRBD1 (6 bases). The CDR3 loop spans 16 amino acids. Germline values: CDR1 SGHTS, CDR2 YDEGEE. The V end lost 9 bases, the J end lost 0 bases, and 19 bases lay between the germline ends. The CDR3 nucleotides are TGTGCCACAAGTATACAACGGGGGCTTAGCAATCAGCCCCAGCATTTT. Translating it yields CATSIQRGLSNQPQHF. The entire variable domain, with the rest obtained from reference TRBV5-8 and TRBJ1-5, is as follows: EAGVTQSPTHLIKTRGQQATLRCSPISGHTSVYWYQQALGLGLQFLLWYDEGEERNRGNFPPRFSGRQFPNYSSELNVNALELEDSALYLCATSIQRGLSNQPQHFGDGTRLSIL.

The chain carries TRBV7-2 and TRBJ1-1; 8 bases line up with TRBD1. V shed 5 bases, J shed 5 bases, and the junction held 10 bases outside the gene matches. This CDR3 spans 15 amino acids. Germline V gene data show CDR1 as SGHTA and CDR2 as FQGNSA. CDR3 residues: CASSIDGQGETEAFF. Here the CDR3 DNA reads TGTGCCAGCAGCATAGACGGACAGGGAGAGACTGAAGCTTTCTTT.

V usage is TRBV15 and J usage is TRBJ1-4, with a weak D call TRBD1 (6 bases). The CDR3 is 15 residues long. Germline CDR1 reads LNHNV; CDR2 reads YYDKDF (reference sequence). Trimming left V 0 bases short and J 8 bases short, with 13 bases between. The CDR3 loop is CATSRENRVDEKLFF. For the CDR3, the DNA is TGTGCCACCAGCAGAGAAAACAGGGTGGACGAAAAACTGTTTTTT.

The chain couples TRBV15 to TRBJ1-1, with 7 bases identical to TRBD1. The V gene's germline CDR1 is LNHNV and CDR2 YYDKDF (reference sequence). V trimming: 0 bases; J trimming: 10 bases; junction bases outside the gene matches: 5. CDR3 length equals 13 residues. For the CDR3, the DNA is TGTGCCACCAGCAGAGAAGTCGAGGGGGCAGCTTTCTTT. Translating gives CATSREVEGAAFF.

This chain joins TRBV18 and TRBJ2-7; 10 nucleotides align to TRBD1. Germline values: CDR1 KGHSH, CDR2 LQKENI. The CDR3 has 15 amino acids. The ends lost 4 bases at V and 3 bases at J; junction bases unmatched: 6. The CDR3 DNA is TGTGCCAGCTCACGAGGACAGGGGGTCGGCTACGAGCAGTACTTC. It is translated as CASSRGQGVGYEQYF.

This chain joins TRBV5-1 and TRBJ1-3; D is uncertain. Germline V gene data show CDR1 as SGHRS and CDR2 as YFSETQ. CDR3 size: 14 residues. V was clipped by 2 bases and J by 0 bases, with 6 bases between them. The DNA for the CDR3 is TGCGCCAGCAGCTTTCGGGACTCTGGAAACACCATATATTTT. The encoded protein is CASSFRDSGNTIYF.

The CDR3 nucleotides read TGTGCCAGCTCACTAGCAAGCGGGACCCTTCCCTACGAGCAGTACTTC. Encoded protein: CASSLASGTLPYEQYF. J is TRBJ2-7 and V is TRBV18; TRBD2 agrees at 7 bases. Germline lookup yields CDR1 KGHSH and CDR2 LQKENI. The junction had 11 bases not matched to a gene; V was cut back by 4 bases and J by 2 bases. The CDR3 covers 16 residues.

This sequence joins TRBV7-8 and TRBJ2-1; no firm D call. V was pared by 5 bases and J by 0 bases, with 11 bases between. The V gene's germline CDR1 is SGHVS and CDR2 FQNEAQ. The CDR3 is 15 residues long. CDR3 in amino acids: CASSPAGGSYNEQFF. CDR3 sequence (DNA): TGTGCCAGCAGCCCCGCAGGCGGCTCCTACAATGAGCAGTTCTTC.

Concerning this clone: The same CDR3 arises from other DNA sequences in this sample as well. The rearrangement links TRBV18 to TRBJ1-2; unclear D gene. The V and J ends lost 3 bases and 5 bases respectively, with 10 bases between them. The CDR3 spans 13 residues. CDR1 KGHSH and CDR2 LQKENI come from the germline V gene. As DNA, the CDR3 is TGTGCCAGCTCACCCCGGGGATTGTATGGCTACACCTTC. It codes for CASSPRGLYGYTF.

The genes are TRBV5-8 and TRBJ2-6; the match to TRBD1 covers 8 bases. CDR1 SGHTS and CDR2 YDEGEE come from the germline V gene. The CDR3 spans 17 residues. The V gene end was trimmed by 4 bases and the J gene end by 1 base; junction bases not matched to a gene: 7. The CDR3 region has the DNA TGTGCCAGCAGCCTGGGACAGGATGCGTCTGGGGCCAACGTCCTGACTTTC. This encodes CASSLGQDASGANVLTF.

V and J are TRBV5-4 and TRBJ2-7; 9 nucleotides line up with TRBD1. The CDR3 runs 16 residues. Per germline, CDR1 SGHNT and CDR2 YYREEE (reference sequence). Unmatched junction bases numbered 6, after V lost 2 bases and J lost 0 bases. In DNA form, the CDR3 reads TGTGCCAGCAGCTTACAGGGGGCAGGAGTCTCCTACGAGCAGTACTTC. Amino acid sequence: CASSLQGAGVSYEQYF.

The chain is built from TRBV28 and TRBJ2-2; 14 bases are shared with TRBD2. CDR1 is MDHEN, CDR2 SYDVKM, per germline. The V and J ends lost 2 bases and 5 bases, in that order; junction bases with no gene match: 10. The CDR3 length is 19 residues. CDR3 amino acids: CASSLPHGLAGGGTGELFF. CDR3 coding DNA: TGTGCCAGCAGTTTACCCCACGGACTAGCGGGAGGAGGTACCGGGGAGCTGTTTTTT.

The genes are TRBV29-1 and TRBJ2-7, with TRBD2 matching 7 bases. V shed 1 base and J 0 bases; nucleotides not matched to a gene: 3. Germline V gene lookup returns CDR1 SQVTM and CDR2 ANQGSEA. CDR3 length equals 14 residues. CDR3 sequence (DNA): TGCAGCGTTGAAGGGGGGAGGGACTCCTACGAGCAGTACTTC. Protein sequence: CSVEGGRDSYEQYF.